This TCR beta chain stems from a study of beta chain features in type 1 diabetes. For this clone: Its target is unknown.

Overall study findings and caveats: Lower insertion and higher deletion counts appeared at VDJ junctions in type 1 diabetes patients. Type 1 diabetes patients had moderately but significantly shorter TCRB CDR3s in all four CD4+ subsets.

There was one heparinised blood draw per donor, averaging roughly 0.12 L. Cell sorting via CD45RO/CCR7/CD25/CD127/CD95/CD27 was performed to obtain CD4+ naive, central memory, regulatory and stem cell-like memory cells. The entirety of the isolated RNA underwent reverse transcription, so expressed TCRB transcripts were sequenced. Method: immunoSEQ multiplex PCR; TCRdb's copy keeps in-frame clones and lacks some. The sample contains 400,000 to 500,000 clones, more than 11% of which appear only once. The source is a man aged 25 to 45 in good health. Sample: naive CD4+ T cells from blood.

As DNA, the CDR3 is TGCAGTGCTAGAGATCTTAACACCATATATTTT. Protein product: CSARDLNTIYF. The rearrangement joins TRBV20-1 to TRBJ1-3; D gene ambiguous. Per the germline V gene, CDR1 is DFQATT and CDR2 is SNEGSKA (reference sequence). There are 11 residues in the CDR3. The germline V and J ends were trimmed by 0 bases and 7 bases, with 4 bases remaining between them.